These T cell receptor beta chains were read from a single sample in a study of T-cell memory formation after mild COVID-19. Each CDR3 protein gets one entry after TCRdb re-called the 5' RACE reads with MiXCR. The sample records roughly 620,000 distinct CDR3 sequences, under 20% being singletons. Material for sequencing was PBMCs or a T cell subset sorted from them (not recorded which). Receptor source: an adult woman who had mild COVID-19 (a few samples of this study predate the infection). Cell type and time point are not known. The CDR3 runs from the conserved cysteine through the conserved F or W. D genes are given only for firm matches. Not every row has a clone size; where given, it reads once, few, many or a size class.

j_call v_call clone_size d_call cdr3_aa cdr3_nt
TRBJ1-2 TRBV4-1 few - CASSDDRFNYGYTF TGCGCCAGCAGCGATGACAGATTTAACTATGGCTACACCTTC
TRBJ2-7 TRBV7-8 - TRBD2 CASSLAPSGRYEQYF TGTGCCAGCAGCTTAGCGCCTAGCGGGAGGTACGAGCAGTACTTC
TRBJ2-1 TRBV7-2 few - CASSLAVRRAEYNEQFF TGTGCCAGCAGCTTAGCGGTAAGGCGGGCGGAATACAATGAGCAGTTCTTC
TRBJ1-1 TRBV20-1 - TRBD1 CSARRQGASGWSPLDTEAFF TGCAGTGCTAGGAGACAGGGGGCGTCGGGATGGTCTCCGCTGGACACTGAAGCTTTCTTT
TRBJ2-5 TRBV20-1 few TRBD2 CSAPRGAQETQYF TGCAGTGCTCCGCGGGGGGCCCAAGAGACCCAGTACTTC
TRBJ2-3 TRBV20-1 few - CSLNKRRTSTDTQYF TGCAGTCTCAATAAGAGAAGGACGAGCACAGATACGCAGTATTTT
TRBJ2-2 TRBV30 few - CAWSGGTGSGELFF TGTGCCTGGAGTGGGGGAACAGGGTCTGGGGAGCTGTTTTTT
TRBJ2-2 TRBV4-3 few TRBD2 CASSLLLAGGPEGNTGELFF TGCGCCAGCAGCCTGTTACTAGCGGGAGGGCCAGAAGGAAACACCGGGGAGCTGTTTTTT
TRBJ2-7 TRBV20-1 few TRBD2 CSANPGTSVYEQYF TGCAGTGCCAACCCCGGGACTAGCGTTTACGAGCAGTACTTC
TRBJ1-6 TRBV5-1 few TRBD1 CASSLAQGENSPLHF TGCGCCAGCAGCTTGGCCCAGGGGGAAAATTCACCCCTCCACTTT
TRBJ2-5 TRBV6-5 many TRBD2 CASRKAGKETQYF TGTGCCAGCAGAAAAGCGGGGAAGGAGACCCAGTACTTC
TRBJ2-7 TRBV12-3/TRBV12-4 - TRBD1 CASSQPGTGREQYF TGTGCCAGCAGCCAACCCGGGACAGGGAGGGAGCAGTACTTC
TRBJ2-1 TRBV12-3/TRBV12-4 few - CASKPRGNEQFF TGTGCCAGCAAGCCCAGGGGTAATGAGCAGTTCTTC
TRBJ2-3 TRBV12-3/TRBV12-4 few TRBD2 CASSLTSARDTQYF TGTGCCAGCAGTTTAACTAGCGCAAGAGATACGCAGTATTTT
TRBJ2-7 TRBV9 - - CASSVEGAPNEQYF TGTGCCAGCAGCGTAGAAGGGGCCCCAAACGAGCAGTACTTC
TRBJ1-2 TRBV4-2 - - CASSQDPGEVFYTF TGTGCCAGCAGCCAAGATCCGGGGGAGGTGTTCTACACCTTC
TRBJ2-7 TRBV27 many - CASSLQGTGEQYF TGTGCCAGCAGTTTGCAGGGGACGGGCGAGCAGTACTTC
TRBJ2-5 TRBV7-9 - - CASPSHTQYF TGTGCCAGCCCTAGCCATACCCAGTACTTC
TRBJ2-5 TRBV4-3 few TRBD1 CASSQGPQGAGETQYF TGCGCCAGCAGCCAAGGGCCACAGGGGGCCGGGGAGACCCAGTACTTC
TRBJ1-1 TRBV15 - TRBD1 CATSRDLGQGAQAFF TGTGCCACCAGCAGAGATTTGGGACAGGGGGCACAAGCTTTCTTT
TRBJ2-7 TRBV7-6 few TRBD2 CASSYGTISYEQYF TGTGCCAGCAGCTACGGGACTATATCCTACGAGCAGTACTTC
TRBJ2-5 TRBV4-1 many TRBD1 CASSQTSTGREETQYF TGCGCCAGCAGCCAAACCTCGACAGGGCGCGAAGAGACCCAGTACTTC
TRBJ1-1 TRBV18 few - CASLNRGVYTEAFF TGTGCCAGCTTAAATCGGGGGGTATACACTGAAGCTTTCTTT
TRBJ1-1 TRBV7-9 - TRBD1 CASSSGQKNTEAFF TGTGCCAGCAGCTCGGGACAGAAGAACACTGAAGCTTTCTTT
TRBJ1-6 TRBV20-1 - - CSANPRRAPNSPLHF TGCAGTGCTAATCCGAGGCGGGCCCCTAATTCACCCCTCCACTTT
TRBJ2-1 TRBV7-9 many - CASSLVGTEQFF TGTGCCAGCAGCTTAGTTGGGACCGAGCAGTTCTTC
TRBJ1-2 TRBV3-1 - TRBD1 CASSPNRDSNYGYTF TGTGCCAGCAGCCCAAACCGGGACAGCAACTATGGCTACACCTTC
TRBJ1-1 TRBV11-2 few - CASSLAGHKNTEAFF TGTGCCAGCAGCTTAGCGGGACATAAGAACACTGAAGCTTTCTTT
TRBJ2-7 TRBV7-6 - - CASSLAEPNYEQYF TGTGCCAGCAGCTTAGCTGAGCCCAACTACGAGCAGTACTTC
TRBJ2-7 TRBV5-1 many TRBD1 CASSPRWQGVSYEQYF TGCGCCAGCAGCCCAAGGTGGCAGGGGGTTTCCTACGAGCAGTACTTC
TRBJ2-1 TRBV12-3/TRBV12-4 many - CASSFAEQFF TGTGCCAGCAGTTTTGCGGAGCAGTTCTTC
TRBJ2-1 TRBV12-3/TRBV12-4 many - CASSTLGTVRWNEQFF TGTGCCAGCAGCACGCTCGGGACTGTCCGCTGGAATGAGCAGTTCTTC
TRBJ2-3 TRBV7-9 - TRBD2 CASSLGLAGTDTDTQYF TGTGCCAGCAGCTTAGGACTAGCGGGAACTGACACAGATACGCAGTATTTT
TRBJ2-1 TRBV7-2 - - CASSLRGSALASEQFF TGTGCCAGCAGCCTTCGGGGTAGCGCGCTTGCCAGTGAGCAGTTCTTC
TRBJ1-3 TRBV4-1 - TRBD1 CASRNMGQLRSGNTIYF TGCGCCAGCAGAAACATGGGACAGCTACGCTCTGGAAACACCATATATTTT
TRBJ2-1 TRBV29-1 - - CSVGVAGTSSYNEQFF TGCAGCGTTGGAGTGGCGGGCACGAGCTCCTACAATGAGCAGTTCTTC
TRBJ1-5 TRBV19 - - CASTLVLGNQPQHF TGTGCCAGTACCCTGGTGCTCGGCAATCAGCCCCAGCATTTT
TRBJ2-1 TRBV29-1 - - CSVTTENGNEQFF TGCAGCGTCACGACGGAGAATGGGAATGAGCAGTTCTTC
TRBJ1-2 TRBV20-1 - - CSAPQPGQIDYGYTF TGCAGTGCTCCCCAACCCGGGCAGATTGACTATGGCTACACCTTC
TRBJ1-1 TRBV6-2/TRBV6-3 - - CASSYSGRGGTEAFF TGTGCCAGCAGTTACTCAGGGAGGGGAGGAACTGAAGCTTTCTTT
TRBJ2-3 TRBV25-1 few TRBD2 CASSEWEGLNTDTQYF TGTGCCAGCAGTGAATGGGAGGGGCTTAACACAGATACGCAGTATTTT
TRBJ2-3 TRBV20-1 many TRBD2 CSAPLAGSTDTQYF TGCAGTGCTCCTCTAGCGGGGAGCACAGATACGCAGTATTTT
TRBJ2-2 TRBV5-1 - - CASSPSRTDPTGELFF TGCGCCAGCAGCCCGTCTCGGACGGATCCCACCGGGGAGCTGTTTTTT
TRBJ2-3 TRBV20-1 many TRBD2 CSARDLFRTSGSTDTQYF TGCAGTGCTAGAGATTTGTTCAGGACTAGCGGGAGCACAGATACGCAGTATTTT
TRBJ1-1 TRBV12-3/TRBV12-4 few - CASSSPKVMNTEAFF TGTGCCAGCAGTTCACCAAAGGTCATGAACACTGAAGCTTTCTTT
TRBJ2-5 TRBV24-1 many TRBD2 CATSDPWGGSQETQYF TGTGCCACCAGTGACCCTTGGGGGGGGTCACAAGAGACCCAGTACTTC
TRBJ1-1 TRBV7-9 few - CASSPVRTAGLWRPEAFF TGTGCCAGCAGCCCCGTGCGGACAGCGGGGTTGTGGAGGCCTGAAGCTTTCTTT
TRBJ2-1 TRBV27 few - CASRPSRYGEQFF TGTGCCAGCCGCCCGTCCCGTTACGGTGAGCAGTTCTTC
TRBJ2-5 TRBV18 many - CASSLDQETQYF TGCGCCAGCAGCTTGGACCAAGAGACCCAGTACTTC
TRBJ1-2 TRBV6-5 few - CASRAQGSYGYTF TGTGCCAGCAGAGCACAGGGAAGCTATGGCTACACCTTC
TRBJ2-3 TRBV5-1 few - CASRSQSSTDTQYF TGCGCCAGCAGGAGTCAGTCTAGCACAGATACGCAGTATTTT
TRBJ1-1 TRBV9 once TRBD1 CASSGQGDHTEAFF TGTGCCAGCAGCGGACAGGGGGATCACACTGAAGCTTTCTTT
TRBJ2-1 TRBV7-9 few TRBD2 CASSFGWREGGEQFF TGTGCCAGCAGCTTTGGTTGGCGGGAGGGGGGTGAGCAGTTCTTC